The clone carrying this T cell receptor (beta chain) has more than one count but fewer than ten. Antigen: not known. These data are taken from a study of blood T cells in healthy people across ages. For the study at large: The template switching approach captured approximately one barcoded beta molecule for every two T cells. Broader study findings: Researchers report that TCR beta diversity correlated strongly with naive T cell percentage. Older age coincided with a roughly linear decline in TCR beta diversity per million T cells.

The second PCR ran roughly 6 to 11 cycles with a sample-barcoded 5' primer and J-beta primers. Each cDNA molecule was tagged by a template-switch adaptor with 12 random nucleotides. TCRdb reprocessed the 5' RACE reads via MiXCR and lists one record per CDR3 protein. The profile covers 1.5 million to 2 million distinct CDR3 sequences, with approximately 30% appearing a single time and roughly 8% taken by the ten largest. V was shortened by 0 bases and J by 8 bases, with 9 bases between the two germline ends. The CDR3 consists of 13 residues. Germline V gene sequence: CDR1 SGHDN, CDR2 FVKESK. Material: blood. The chain joins TRBV14 to TRBJ2-3; D call uncertain. This clonotype originated in a woman aged 25 to 39 in good health. The CDR3 DNA reads TGTGCCAGCAGCCAAGATGAAATAACTACGCAGTATTTT. Protein product: CASSQDEITTQYF.